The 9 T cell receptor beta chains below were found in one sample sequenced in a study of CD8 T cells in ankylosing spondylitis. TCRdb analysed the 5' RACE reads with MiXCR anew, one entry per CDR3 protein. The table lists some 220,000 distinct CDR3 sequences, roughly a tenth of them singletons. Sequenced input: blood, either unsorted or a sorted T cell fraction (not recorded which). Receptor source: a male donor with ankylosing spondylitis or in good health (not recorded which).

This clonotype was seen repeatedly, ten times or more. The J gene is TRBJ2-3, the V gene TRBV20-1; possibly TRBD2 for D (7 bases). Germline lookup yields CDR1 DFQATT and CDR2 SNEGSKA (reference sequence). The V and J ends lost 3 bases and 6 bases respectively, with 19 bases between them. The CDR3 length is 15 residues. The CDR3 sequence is CSASGGGAEWDTQYF. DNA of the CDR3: TGCAGTGCTAGCGGTGGGGGGGCTGAGTGGGATACGCAGTATTTT.

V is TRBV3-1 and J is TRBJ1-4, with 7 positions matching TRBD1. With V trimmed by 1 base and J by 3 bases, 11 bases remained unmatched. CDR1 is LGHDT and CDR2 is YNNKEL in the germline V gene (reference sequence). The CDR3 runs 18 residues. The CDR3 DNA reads TGTGCCAGCAGCCAAGCAGGGGGGCGGTATGCTTCTAATGAAAAACTGTTTTTT. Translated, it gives CASSQAGGRYASNEKLFF.

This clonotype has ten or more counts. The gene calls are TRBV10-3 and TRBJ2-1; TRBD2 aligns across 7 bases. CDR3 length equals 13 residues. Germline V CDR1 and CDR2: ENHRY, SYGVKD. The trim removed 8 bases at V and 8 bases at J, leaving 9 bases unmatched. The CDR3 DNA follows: TGTGCCATCTCCCGACTAGCAAGAGATGAGCAGTTCTTC. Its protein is CAISRLARDEQFF.

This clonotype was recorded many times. CDR3 amino acids: CATLGDHGYTF. In DNA form, the CDR3 reads TGTGCCACGTTAGGCGACCATGGCTACACCTTC. The V call is TRBV7-6, the J call TRBJ1-2; D call uncertain. This CDR3 has 11 amino acids. Germline CDR1 SGHVS, CDR2 FNYEAQ. V was pared by 10 bases and J by 6 bases, with 12 bases between. Looking up the rest from reference TRBV7-6 and TRBJ1-2 gives the full variable domain: GAGVSQSPRYKVTKRGQDVALRCDPISGHVSLYWYRQALGQGPEFLTYFNYEAQQDKSGLPNDRFSAERPEGSISTLTIQRTEQRDSAMYRCATLGDHGYTFGSGTRLTVV.

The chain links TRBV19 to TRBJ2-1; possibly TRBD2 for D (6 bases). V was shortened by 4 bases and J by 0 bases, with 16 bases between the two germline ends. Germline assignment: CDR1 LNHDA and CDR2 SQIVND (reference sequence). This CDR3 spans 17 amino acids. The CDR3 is CASSSMSGSYSYNEQFF. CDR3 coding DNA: TGTGCCAGTAGTAGCATGAGCGGGTCTTACTCCTACAATGAGCAGTTCTTC.

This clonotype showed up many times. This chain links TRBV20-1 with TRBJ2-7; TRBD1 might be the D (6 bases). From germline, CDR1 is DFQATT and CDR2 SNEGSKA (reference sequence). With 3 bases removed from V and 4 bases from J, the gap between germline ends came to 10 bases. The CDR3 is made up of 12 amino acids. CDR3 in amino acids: CSARGASYEQYF. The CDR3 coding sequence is TGCAGTGCTAGGGGGGCCTCTTACGAGCAGTACTTC.

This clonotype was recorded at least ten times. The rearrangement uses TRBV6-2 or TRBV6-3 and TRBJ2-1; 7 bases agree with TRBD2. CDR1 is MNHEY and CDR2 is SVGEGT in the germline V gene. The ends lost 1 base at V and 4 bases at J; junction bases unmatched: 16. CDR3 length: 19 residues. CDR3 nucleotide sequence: TGTGCCAGCAGTTACTTCGACTTGAGTGGGGCCGGGGGGTACAATGAGCAGTTCTTC. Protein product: CASSYFDLSGAGGYNEQFF.

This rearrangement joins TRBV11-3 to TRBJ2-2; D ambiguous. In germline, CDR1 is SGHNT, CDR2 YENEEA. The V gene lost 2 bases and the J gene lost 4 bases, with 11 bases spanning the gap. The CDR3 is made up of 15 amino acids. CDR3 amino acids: CASSLWRRTTGELFF. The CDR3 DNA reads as TGTGCCAGCAGCTTATGGCGGCGGACCACCGGGGAGCTGTTTTTT.

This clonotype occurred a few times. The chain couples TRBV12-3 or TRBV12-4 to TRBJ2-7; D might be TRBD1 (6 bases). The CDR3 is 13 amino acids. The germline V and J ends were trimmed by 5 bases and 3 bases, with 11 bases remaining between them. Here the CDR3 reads CASSPTGSYEQYF. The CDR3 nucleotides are TGTGCCAGCAGTCCAACAGGGAGCTACGAGCAGTACTTC.